These 17 T cell receptor beta chains share one sample of origin, sequenced in a study of breast tumors, draining lymph nodes, adjacent tissues. MiXCR, applied by TCRdb to the multiplex PCR reads, yields one record per CDR3 protein. This sample has under 15,000 distinct CDR3 sequences, with roughly 40% found just once. Sequencing was carried out using breast tumor tissue. All receptors derive from a female donor with breast cancer. Some clones in this sample may be carry-over from other donors' samples.

At least ten counts were recorded for this clonotype. This chain connects TRBV6-5 to TRBJ2-1, with TRBD2 matching over 8 bases. After removal of 0 bases from V and 6 bases from J, the junction contained 7 bases not matched to a gene. CDR1 and CDR2 (germline): MNHEY, SVGAGI. This CDR3 contains 16 residues. CDR3 nucleotide sequence: TGTGCCAGCAGTTACTCAGGGGCGGGGGGCCGCAATGAGCAGTTCTTC. Protein product: CASSYSGAGGRNEQFF.

The J gene is TRBJ1-6, the V gene TRBV20-1, with D possibly being TRBD1 (6 bases). Germline lookup yields CDR1 DFQATT and CDR2 SNEGSKA (reference sequence). V gave up 1 base and J gave up 7 bases, with 17 bases separating them. This CDR3 comprises 16 residues. The CDR3 bases are TGCAGTGCTAGAGTCCCTATTACAGGGTACAATTCACCCCTCCACTTT. Encoded protein: CSARVPITGYNSPLHF.

About this clonotype itself: An end of the junction does not agree with germline; a read error may underlie this. V gene TRBV20-1 combines with J gene TRBJ1-2, with no clear D. CDR3 length equals 13 residues. Looked up from germline, CDR1 is DFQATT and CDR2 is SNEGSKA (reference sequence). The CDR3 DNA reads as TGCGGTGCAATAGGGTGGAGGGCTTATGGCTACACCTTC. Protein sequence: CGAIGWRAYGYTF.

In this sample, this clonotype is medium-sized. This CDR3 reads CASSRDRADTQYF. The CDR3 nucleotides read TGTGCCAGCAGCAGGGACAGGGCAGATACGCAGTATTTT. The V gene is TRBV12-3 or TRBV12-4, the J gene TRBJ2-3; 9 nucleotides align to TRBD1. V shed 6 bases, J shed 4 bases, and the junction held 2 bases outside the gene matches. There are 13 residues in the CDR3.

This clonotype was seen many times. The chain employs TRBV28 and TRBJ1-4; 10 bases are shared with TRBD1. The CDR3 is 15 residues long. The V gene end was trimmed by 4 bases and the J gene end by 8 bases; junction bases not matched to a gene: 7. CDR1 and CDR2 from the germline V gene are MDHEN and SYDVKM. The CDR3 DNA sequence: TGTGCCAGCAGTTCGAGGACAGGGGGATACGAAAAACTGTTTTTT. It translates to CASSSRTGGYEKLFF.

The chain joins TRBV2 to TRBJ2-7; D perhaps matches TRBD1 (5 bases). V lost 5 bases to trimming and J lost 2 bases, with 10 bases between them. This CDR3 contains 13 residues. The germline gives CDR1 SNHLY, CDR2 FYNNEI. CDR3 sequence (DNA): TGTGCCAGCAGTCTGACAGTGACCTACGAGCAGTACTTC. Its protein is CASSLTVTYEQYF.

This clonotype was counted at least ten times. The genes are TRBV19 and TRBJ1-2; D is perhaps TRBD1 (5 bases). V was pared by 5 bases and J by 5 bases, with 18 bases between. CDR3 length: 15 amino acids. Germline assignment: CDR1 LNHDA and CDR2 SQIVND (reference sequence). The CDR3 DNA follows: TGTGCCAGTAGTTCGTTCCAGGGTGGAAGTTATGGCTACACCTTC. Its protein is CASSSFQGGSYGYTF.

This clonotype was observed at least ten times. The CDR3 DNA follows: TGCGCCAGCGCTAGTAGGAGGGATACGCAGTATTTT. Its protein is CASASRRDTQYF. The V gene is TRBV5-1, the J gene TRBJ2-3, with D perhaps TRBD2 (5 bases). The CDR3 loop spans 12 amino acids. Germline V gives CDR1 SGHRS, CDR2 YFSETQ. V lost 7 bases to trimming and J lost 6 bases, with 12 bases between them.

At least ten counts were recorded for this clonotype. This CDR3 is CAISESTRDTGELFF. The CDR3 bases are TGTGCCATCAGTGAGTCGACTAGGGACACCGGGGAGCTGTTTTTT. V is TRBV10-3 and J is TRBJ2-2; tentative D call: TRBD2 (6 bases). The CDR3 length is 15 residues. From germline, CDR1 is ENHRY and CDR2 SYGVKD. Trimming shortened V by 0 bases and J by 3 bases, and 8 bases separated the two germline ends.

Within the sample, this clonotype is medium-sized (0.01 to 0.1%). The chain recombines TRBV29-1 with TRBJ2-7; possible D gene TRBD1, 5 bases. The length of the CDR3 is 12 residues. The ends were cut back, 4 bases at V and 0 bases at J, with 7 bases in the middle. Germline CDR1 and CDR2: SQVTM and ANQGSEA. In DNA form, the CDR3 reads TGCAGCGTTGTGGGGCCCTCCTACGAGCAGTACTTC. This encodes CSVVGPSYEQYF.

This clonotype was seen repeatedly, ten times or more. The rearrangement uses TRBV12-3 or TRBV12-4 and TRBJ2-7; D gene ambiguous. Deletions cut 2 bases from V and 3 bases from J, with 17 bases between. The CDR3 loop spans 16 amino acids. CDR3 sequence: CASSLLGRHMGYEQYF. The CDR3 DNA reads as TGTGCCAGCAGTTTATTAGGCAGGCACATGGGCTACGAGCAGTACTTC.

This clonotype was counted ten times or more. The chain has TRBV11-2 and TRBJ2-3; maybe TRBD2 (7 bases). Germline V CDR1 and CDR2: SGHAT, FQNNGV. Trimming removed 5 bases at V and 1 base at J, with 13 bases between. This CDR3 spans 15 amino acids. For the CDR3, the DNA is TGTGCCAGCAGCCTCAGGGGAGGGGGCACAGATACGCAGTATTTT. It encodes CASSLRGGGTDTQYF.

This clonotype is judged medium-sized. The V gene is TRBV20-1, the J gene TRBJ1-6, with 9 bases matching TRBD1. J was trimmed by 8 bases and V by 6 bases; bases with no gene match: 5. Germline V gene lookup returns CDR1 DFQATT and CDR2 SNEGSKA (reference sequence). CDR3 length: 13 amino acids. The CDR3 region is CSATGTGYSPLHF. The CDR3 DNA follows: TGCAGTGCAACCGGGACAGGGTATTCACCCCTCCACTTT.

This clonotype came up many times. V is TRBV28 and J is TRBJ2-4; D is tentatively TRBD1 or TRBD2 (7 bases each). V lost 10 bases and J 0 bases, leaving 16 bases between the germline ends. The CDR3 sequence is 15 residues long. Germline assignment: CDR1 MDHEN and CDR2 SYDVKM. The CDR3 DNA follows: TGTGCCATCCAGGGGGTAGCGGGAGCCAAAAACATTCAGTACTTC. Its translation: CAIQGVAGAKNIQYF.

This clonotype was observed at least ten times. The chain has TRBV20-1 and TRBJ2-3; possibly TRBD2 for D (7 bases). V lost 6 bases and J 5 bases, leaving 24 bases between the germline ends. The CDR3 totals 16 residues. CDR1 is DFQATT and CDR2 is SNEGSKA in the germline V gene (reference sequence). CDR3 amino acids: CSARDGGPRPRDTQYF. DNA of the CDR3: TGCAGTGCCCGTGACGGGGGGCCCCGCCCCAGAGATACGCAGTATTTT.

This clonotype was seen ten or more times. The V call is TRBV18, the J call TRBJ2-6; no definite D call. Germline loops: CDR1 KGHSH, CDR2 LQKENI. With 3 bases removed from V and 1 base from J, the gap between germline ends came to 10 bases. This CDR3 contains 16 residues. CDR3 in DNA: TGTGCCAGCTCACCCCTAGACGGGTCTGGGGCCAACGTCCTGACTTTC. Its translation: CASSPLDGSGANVLTF.

The V call is TRBV6-5, the J call TRBJ1-2; D uncertain. This CDR3 is built from 15 residues. CDR1 and CDR2 (germline): MNHEY, SVGAGI. V was pared by 2 bases and J by 8 bases, with 18 bases between. The CDR3 reads CASSYGVGSTGGYTF. Here the CDR3 DNA reads TGTGCCAGCAGTTACGGAGTAGGGTCTACGGGCGGCTACACCTTC.